The 27 T cell receptor beta chains below come from one sample, sequenced in a study of tumor and adjacent non-tumor tissue in lung cancer. The template was RNA from unsorted bulk tissue. More than 3 cm separated this lung sample from the edge of the tumor. TCRbeta libraries were built with three rounds of nested PCR, modified from ARM-PCR. TCRdb re-analysed the multiplex PCR reads in MiXCR, keeping a single row per CDR3 protein. The sample has 80,000 or so distinct CDR3 sequences; about 82% are singletons. The sequencing input was distant non-tumor lung tissue. The receptor set was obtained from a man aged 55 to 70 with non-small cell lung cancer.

V usage is TRBV6-5 and J usage is TRBJ2-3, with TRBD1 identical over 7 bases. V shed 6 bases, J shed 13 bases, and the junction held 16 bases outside the gene matches. Germline V CDR1 and CDR2: MNHEY, SVGAGI. This CDR3 contains 14 residues. Written as DNA, the CDR3 is TGTGCCAGCAGGCTACAGGGGAACACAGACACGGAGTATTTT. Its protein is CASRLQGNTDTEYF.

In the case of this clonotype: A much bigger clone sits one base away, suggesting this may be a read error. This CDR3 fails to terminate in the conserved phenylalanine or tryptophan, so it likely reflects a read error. V gene TRBV20-1 combines with J gene TRBJ1-2; D ambiguous. V was trimmed by 3 bases and J by 0 bases, leaving 11 bases between them. The CDR3 is 14 residues long. Germline lookup yields CDR1 DFQATT and CDR2 SNEGSKA (reference sequence). In DNA, the CDR3 is TGCAGTGCTAGGGGTGGCAGATCTAACTATGGCTACACCCTC. Protein: CSARGGRSNYGYTL.

V gene TRBV10-3 combines with J gene TRBJ2-5, with TRBD2 matching over 9 bases. The germline V gene has CDR1 ENHRY and CDR2 SYGVKD. This CDR3 region has 13 residues. The ends lost 8 bases at V and 7 bases at J; junction bases unmatched: 8. DNA of the CDR3: TGTGCCATCTCGTTAGCGGGAGAGGGGACCCAGTACTTC. Translating gives CAISLAGEGTQYF.

The rearrangement uses TRBV11-3 and TRBJ2-1; 16 bases fit TRBD2. J gave up 2 bases and V 4 bases, and 2 bases lay outside the gene matches. The germline V gene has CDR1 SGHNT and CDR2 YENEEA. This CDR3 is built from 17 residues. CDR3 amino acids: CASSSGLAGGPYNEQFF. The CDR3 bases are TGTGCCAGCAGCTCGGGACTAGCGGGAGGGCCCTACAATGAGCAGTTCTTC.

This clonotype was detected many times. The gene calls are TRBV5-8 and TRBJ1-1; D ambiguous. Germline loops: CDR1 SGHTS, CDR2 YDEGEE. Deletions cut 0 bases from V and 5 bases from J, with 5 bases between. This CDR3 has 12 amino acids. The DNA for the CDR3 is TGTGCCAGCAGCTTGGTCCAGACTGAAGCTTTCTTT. Translation gives CASSLVQTEAFF.

Concerning this clonotype: The junction differs from germline at one of its ends, possibly a read error. The rearrangement links TRBV11-2 to TRBJ1-6, with a weak D call TRBD1 (6 bases). This CDR3 is 15 amino acids long. Germline-derived CDR1 and CDR2 are SGHAT and FQNNGV. CDR3 region: CAGNLGGDNNSALHF. CDR3 nucleotide sequence: TGTGCCGGCAACTTAGGAGGGGACAATAATTCAGCCCTCCACTTT.

This clonotype has ten or more counts. The gene calls are TRBV6-2 or TRBV6-3 and TRBJ2-7, with 10 positions matching TRBD2. After removal of 5 bases from V and 3 bases from J, the junction contained 7 bases not matched to a gene. The CDR3 runs to 15 residues. The germline CDR1 and CDR2 sequences are MNHEY and SVGEGT. The CDR3 DNA sequence: TGTGCCAGCAGTCCCCGGACTAGCGGAAGCTACGAGCAGTACTTC. It translates to CASSPRTSGSYEQYF.

Concerning this clonotype: This sequence may be a read error, since a much larger clone differs from it by one base. V and J are TRBV10-1 and TRBJ2-1, with a possible D match to TRBD2 (6 bases). The J call may be wrong; the DNA end is better matched by TRBJ2-7. The CDR3 is made up of 13 amino acids. Germline lookup yields CDR1 WNHNN and CDR2 SYGVQD (reference sequence). The CDR3 loop is CASSDADYNEQYF. In DNA form, the CDR3 reads TGCGCCAGCAGTGATGCGGACTACAACGAGCAGTACTTC.

This clonotype has only a few counts. At one end, the junction sequence differs from germline, possibly due to a read error. This rearrangement joins TRBV20-1 to TRBJ1-5; D is ambiguous. CDR1 is DFQATT, CDR2 SNEGSKA, per germline (reference sequence). This CDR3 is 14 amino acids long. CDR3 DNA sequence: TGTAGTACTAGAGATCCCGGGAACAATCAGCCCCAGCATTTT. Its protein product is CSTRDPGNNQPQHF.

About this clonotype: An end of the junction differs from the germline gene, which may be a read error. The chain employs TRBV5-4 and TRBJ2-1, with TRBD2 identical over 7 bases. CDR1 and CDR2 from the germline V gene are SGHNT and YYREEE (reference sequence). The CDR3 length is 15 residues. The CDR3 protein is CASSFTAGPNTEQLF. As DNA, the CDR3 is TGTGCCAGCAGCTTTACAGCGGGGCCTAACACTGAGCAGTTGTTC.

On this clonotype itself: This CDR3 is missing its conserved last phenylalanine or tryptophan, likely due to a read error. Because the CDR3's place on the DNA is in doubt, the DNA is left out and the CDR3 is given as listed by TCRdb. The rearrangement joins TRBV11-2 to TRBJ2-3; the table's D call TRBD1 went unverified against the DNA. Germline V CDR1 and CDR2: SGHAT, FQNNGV. 16 amino acids form the CDR3, both terminal residues included. The CDR3 loop is CASSLVAGPSTDTLYY.

With respect to this clonotype: A read error may account for a junction end that differs from germline. This chain uses TRBV6-1 with TRBJ2-3, with a weak D call TRBD1 (7 bases). Germline V gene sequence: CDR1 MNHNS, CDR2 SASEGT. The CDR3 extends over 15 amino acids. The CDR3 here is CATSEGPQGGDTQYF. DNA of the CDR3: TGTGCCACCAGTGAAGGACCCCAGGGGGGTGATACACAGTATTTT.

As for this clonotype: One end of the junction is discordant with germline, which a read error may explain. The chain uses TRBV6-1 and TRBJ1-6, with D maybe TRBD1 (6 bases). This CDR3 is 14 amino acids long. Germline V gene data show CDR1 as MNHNS and CDR2 as SASEGT. The DNA of the CDR3 is TGCGCCAGCAGGTGTAGGGGACAAACCCAACCCCTCCACTTT. Amino acid sequence: CASRCRGQTQPLHF.

This clonotype was found a few times. This CDR3 is missing its conserved last phenylalanine or tryptophan, likely due to a read error. Because the CDR3's place on the DNA is in doubt, the DNA is left out and the CDR3 is given as listed by TCRdb. The V gene is TRBV6-5, the J gene TRBJ1-5; the D call of TRBD1 is as the table states it, not checked on the DNA. Germline-derived CDR1 and CDR2 are MNHEY and SVGAGI. The CDR3 adds up to 15 amino acids, both ends counted. The CDR3 protein is CASSYNGQGSQPRHI.

This chain links TRBV4-3 with TRBJ2-3; 8 nucleotides line up with TRBD2. The CDR3 consists of 16 residues. The germline V gene has CDR1 LGHNA and CDR2 YSLEER. Losses at the gene ends were 11 bases for V and 5 bases for J; bases not matched to a gene: 18. CDR3 loop: CAYSQDLAGGGDTQYF. For the CDR3, the DNA is TGCGCCTACAGCCAAGATCTGGCGGGAGGAGGAGATACGCAGTATTTT.

In regard to this clonotype: A much bigger clone sits one base away, suggesting this may be a read error. V and J are TRBV20-1 and TRBJ1-5; the D is unclear. This CDR3 region has 19 residues. Germline V gene sequence: CDR1 DFQATT, CDR2 SNEGSKA (reference sequence). CDR3 region: CSVRDRQESHGGPNQPQHF. For the CDR3, the DNA is TGCAGTGTTAGAGATAGGCAGGAGAGCCATGGCGGACCCAATCAGCCCCAGCATTTT.

A remark on this clonotype: One base away lies a much larger clone, so this may be a sequencing read error. V is TRBV30 and J is TRBJ2-1, with 7 bases lining up with TRBD2. Germline V gives CDR1 GTSNPN, CDR2 SVGIG (reference sequence). This CDR3 has 14 residues. CDR3 DNA sequence: TGTGCCTCGAGTGTCGCTAGCGGTTACAATGAGCAGTTCTTC. This gives the protein CASSVASGYNEQFF.

Of note for this clonotype: This could be a read error, since a much larger clone is one nucleotide away. This chain uses TRBV4-1 with TRBJ2-3, with D perhaps given as TRBD1 or TRBD2 (5 bases each). In germline, CDR1 is MGHRA, CDR2 YSYEKL. The CDR3 consists of 14 residues. In DNA, the CDR3 is TGCTCCAGCAGCCGGGGCCCGGGCACAGATACGCAGTATTTT. Translated, it gives CSSSRGPGTDTQYF.

Turning to this clonotype: The junction departs from the called germline gene at one end, perhaps through a read error. The CDR3 sequence: CSPRGGWANVQFF. The CDR3, as DNA: TGCAGCCCTAGGGGCGGGTGGGCCAATGTGCAGTTCTTC. J is TRBJ2-1 and V is TRBV20-1; D possibly matches TRBD1 or TRBD2 (5 bases each). CDR1 and CDR2 from the germline V gene are DFQATT and SNEGSKA (reference sequence). This CDR3 has 13 amino acids.

The chain links TRBV20-1 to TRBJ2-1; tentative D call: TRBD2 (6 bases). V lost 2 bases and J 13 bases, leaving 24 bases between the germline ends. This CDR3 is built from 15 residues. Germline assignment: CDR1 DFQATT and CDR2 SNEGSKA (reference sequence). In DNA, the CDR3 is TGCAGTGCTAGACCTTCGGCGGGGAAGTTTAGTGAACAGTTCTTC. Its translation: CSARPSAGKFSEQFF.

Worth noting for this clonotype: One end of the junction varies from germline; a read error may be responsible. The chain joins TRBV5-4 to TRBJ2-1, with D possibly matching TRBD2 (5 bases). Germline values: CDR1 SGHNT, CDR2 YYREEE (reference sequence). This CDR3 is built from 15 residues. The CDR3 DNA is TGTGTCAGCAGCCACGGGGTCCCCTCTGACAATGAGCGGTTCTTC. Translated: CVSSHGVPSDNERFF.

This clonotype appeared a few times. A much larger clonotype is one base distant, so this may be a read error. The rearrangement links TRBV5-4 to TRBJ2-3; 7 positions agree with TRBD1. This CDR3 region has 14 residues. After removal of 7 bases from V and 2 bases from J, the junction contained 7 bases not matched to a gene. Per the germline V gene, CDR1 is SGHNT and CDR2 is YYREEE (reference sequence). CDR3 in amino acids: CASGSGGFTDTQYF. CDR3 DNA sequence: TGTGCCAGCGGCTCAGGGGGATTCACAGATACGCAGTATTTT.

Details on this clonotype: This likely comes from a read error, as the CDR3 has no conserved phenylalanine or tryptophan at its end. The V gene is TRBV11-2, the J gene TRBJ2-1, with D perhaps matching TRBD1 (5 bases). CDR3 size: 12 residues. V gave up 6 bases and J gave up 5 bases, with 8 bases separating them. Germline assignment: CDR1 SGHAT and CDR2 FQNNGV. CDR3 sequence (DNA): TGTGCCAGCAGTATAGGGGACAATGAGCAGTTCCTA. Translation: CASSIGDNEQFL.

This clonotype was seen a few times. A much larger clonotype is one base distant, so this may be a read error. The chain combines TRBV11-2 with TRBJ2-7, with 8 bases lining up with TRBD2. This CDR3 has 13 residues. Germline CDR1 reads SGHAT; CDR2 reads FQNNGV. The CDR3 DNA sequence: TGTGTCAGCAGCTTAGAGTCGGGGGGGGAGCAGTACTTC. Protein sequence: CVSSLESGGEQYF.

This clonotype was found once. One end of the junction varies from germline; a read error may be responsible. V and J are TRBV28 and TRBJ2-2, with a weak D call TRBD1 (7 bases). The CDR3 is 16 amino acids. CDR1 is MDHEN and CDR2 is SYDVKM in the germline V gene. This CDR3 reads CTSSPGTARTHRGAVF. The CDR3 DNA reads TGTACTAGCAGTCCAGGGACAGCGCGGACACACCGGGGAGCTGTTTTT.

As to this clonotype: The CDR3 does not close with the conserved phenylalanine or tryptophan, likely indicating a read error. DNA of the CDR3: TGTGTCAGCAGCCTCTCGGGAGGTTATCTGAATGAGCAGTTCGTC. The encoded protein is CVSSLSGGYLNEQFV. This rearrangement joins TRBV11-3 to TRBJ2-1, with 7 bases matching TRBD2. In germline, CDR1 is SGHNT, CDR2 YENEEA. The CDR3 totals 15 residues.

As for this clonotype: At one end, the junction sequence differs from germline, possibly due to a read error. The rearrangement links TRBV12-3 or TRBV12-4 to TRBJ2-2; tentatively, D is TRBD1 or TRBD2 (5 bases each). The CDR3 contains 16 residues. The CDR3 sequence: CASSLRAGPRTWDLFF. The CDR3 bases are TGTGCCAGCAGTTTAAGGGCAGGGCCTAGAACCTGGGACCTGTTTTTT.